This TCR beta chain was sequenced for a study of blood T cell repertoires in COVID-19. Study-wide background: COVID-19 samples, acute and convalescent, were from the United States, Italy and Spain.

The CDR3 covers 15 residues. V lost 7 bases, J lost 2 bases, and 8 bases stayed unmatched. Per germline, CDR1 LNHDA and CDR2 SQIVND (reference sequence). Study members were between about 18 and 100 years old and lived in 24 US regions. Among Cohort 3 donors, those recovered had two negative PCRs, clearance, or symptom resolution. In the source study's methods: By means of reference gene primer amplification, nucleated cell counts were estimated. This table comes from immunoSEQ multiplex PCR, and its TCRdb copy is limited to in-frame clones, with some not included. That table supplies the V and J calls and clone size; D and trimming were determined from the DNA. The sample includes 250,000 or so clones, more than 65% of them seen just once.

Sequencing was done on a sample of PBMCs or T cells enriched from blood (not recorded which). The V call is TRBV19, the J call TRBJ2-1, with 7 bases identical to TRBD2. The source of this sequence is a man over 45 who had recovered from COVID-19. The CDR3 nucleotides read TGTGCCAGTACTACTAGCGCTTGGACCTACAATGAGCAGTTCTTC. It is translated as CASTTSAWTYNEQFF.